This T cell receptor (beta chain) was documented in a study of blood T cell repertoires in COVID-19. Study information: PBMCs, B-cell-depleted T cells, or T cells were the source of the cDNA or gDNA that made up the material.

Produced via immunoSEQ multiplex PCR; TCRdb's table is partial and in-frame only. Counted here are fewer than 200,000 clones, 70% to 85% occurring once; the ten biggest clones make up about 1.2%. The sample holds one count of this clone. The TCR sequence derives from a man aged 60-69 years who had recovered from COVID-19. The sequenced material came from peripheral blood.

CDR3 coding DNA: TGTGCCAGCAGCTTAGATGCAGGAAATCAGCCCCAGCATTTT. Protein product: CASSLDAGNQPQHF. The genes are TRBV7-9 and TRBJ1-5; D is unresolved. CDR1 and CDR2 from the germline V gene are SEHNR and FQNEAQ (reference sequence). V was trimmed by 1 base and J by 4 bases, leaving 8 bases between them. The CDR3 extends over 14 amino acids. The full variable domain, rest sourced from reference TRBV7-9 and TRBJ1-5, is DTGVSQNPRHKITKRGQNVTFRCDPISEHNRLYWYRQTLGQGPEFLTYFQNEAQLEKSRLLSDRFSAERPKGSFSTLEIQRTEQGDSAMYLCASSLDAGNQPQHFGDGTRLSIL.